The 10 T cell receptor beta chains below were found in one sample sequenced in a study of CD8 T cells in Susac syndrome. A quantity of about 0.5 to 1 ug RNA underwent reverse transcription using random hexamers. TCRdb redid the calling of the immunoSEQ multiplex PCR reads with MiXCR, one entry per CDR3 protein. The sample has 150,000 to 200,000 distinct CDR3 sequences; more than 85% are singletons. The material sequenced was CD4+ T cells from PBMCs. The receptors here all came from a human donor with Susac syndrome.

As to this clonotype: Compared with germline, one end of the junction differs, possibly owing to a read error. V is TRBV7-7 and J is TRBJ2-2, with D perhaps TRBD2 (7 bases). The V gene's germline CDR1 is SSHAT and CDR2 FNYEAQ (reference sequence). This CDR3 region has 15 residues. CDR3 in DNA: TGTGCTAGCAGCTTAGGCGGGGGCCAGACCGGGGAGCTGTTTTTT. Encoded protein: CASSLGGGQTGELFF.

V gene TRBV7-9 combines with J gene TRBJ2-3; perhaps TRBD2 as D (5 bases). Deletions cut 5 bases from V and 5 bases from J, with 17 bases between. The CDR3 sequence is 15 residues long. The germline V gene encodes CDR1 SEHNR and CDR2 FQNEAQ (reference sequence). CDR3 in amino acids: CASSRTLYAGDTQYF. Written as DNA, the CDR3 is TGTGCCAGCAGCCGGACCCTATACGCGGGAGATACGCAGTATTTT.

For the CDR3, the DNA is TGCGCCAGCAGCTTTCTTGCCGGGGAGCTGTTTTTT. Its translation is CASSFLAGELFF. V gene TRBV5-1 combines with J gene TRBJ2-2; D remains unclear. V dropped 2 bases and J dropped 6 bases, with 5 bases sitting between them. This CDR3 is 12 amino acids long. Germline V gives CDR1 SGHRS, CDR2 YFSETQ.

The CDR3 DNA is TGTGCCAGCAGCGTGAGGTTTAGCACCGGGGAGCTGTTTTTT. Its translation is CASSVRFSTGELFF. This chain uses TRBV5-8 with TRBJ2-2; no reliable D call. Germline V gene lookup returns CDR1 SGHTS and CDR2 YDEGEE. V was clipped by 4 bases and J by 4 bases, with 11 bases between them. The CDR3 consists of 14 residues.

This rearrangement joins TRBV3-1 to TRBJ2-3; 12 bases line up with TRBD2. Germline CDR1 reads LGHDT; CDR2 reads YNNKEL (reference sequence). The CDR3 covers 17 residues. Losses at the gene ends were 4 bases for V and 6 bases for J; bases not matched to a gene: 11. CDR3 protein: CASSLRTSGGRMDTQYF. In nucleotides, the CDR3 is TGTGCCAGCAGCCTACGAACTAGCGGGGGGAGGATGGATACGCAGTATTTT.

The V call is TRBV5-1, the J call TRBJ2-7; D perhaps matches TRBD2 (5 bases). CDR1 and CDR2 (germline): SGHRS, YFSETQ. V lost 3 bases and J 2 bases, leaving 12 bases between the germline ends. This CDR3 spans 14 amino acids. Written as DNA, the CDR3 is TGCGCCAGCAGCTCGGACTTGCCCCCCTACGAGCAGTACTTC. As protein: CASSSDLPPYEQYF.

The genes are TRBV7-2 and TRBJ2-7; TRBD1 matches at 8 bases. V lost 5 bases to trimming and J lost 2 bases; unmatched junction nucleotides: 11. Germline CDR1 is SGHTA and CDR2 is FQGNSA. The CDR3 has 16 residues. DNA for the CDR3: TGTGCCAGCAGCGTCACCGGGACAGGCGGTACCTACGAGCAGTACTTC. This codes for CASSVTGTGGTYEQYF.

The V gene is TRBV20-1, the J gene TRBJ2-7, with D uncertain. CDR1 is DFQATT and CDR2 is SNEGSKA in the germline V gene (reference sequence). This CDR3 has 15 amino acids. The germline V and J ends were trimmed by 0 bases and 3 bases, with 15 bases remaining between them. DNA of the CDR3: TGCAGTGCTAGAGATACCGGTCATAATATCTACGAGCAGTACTTC. As protein: CSARDTGHNIYEQYF.

The rearrangement joins TRBV20-1 to TRBJ1-3; D is ambiguous. V lost 6 bases and J lost 0, with 9 bases in between. The CDR3 runs to 13 residues. Germline CDR1 is DFQATT and CDR2 is SNEGSKA (reference sequence). CDR3 DNA sequence: TGCAGTGCGGAAGGGCCCTCTGGAAACACCATATATTTT. Protein sequence: CSAEGPSGNTIYF.

The chain recombines TRBV5-4 with TRBJ2-7; TRBD2 is a possible D gene (6 bases). The CDR3 spans 14 residues. V gave up 2 bases and J gave up 2 bases, with 11 bases separating them. Germline V CDR1 and CDR2: SGHNT, YYREEE (reference sequence). CDR3 protein: CASSLASGPYEQYF. DNA for the CDR3: TGTGCCAGCAGCTTAGCAAGCGGGCCCTACGAGCAGTACTTC.